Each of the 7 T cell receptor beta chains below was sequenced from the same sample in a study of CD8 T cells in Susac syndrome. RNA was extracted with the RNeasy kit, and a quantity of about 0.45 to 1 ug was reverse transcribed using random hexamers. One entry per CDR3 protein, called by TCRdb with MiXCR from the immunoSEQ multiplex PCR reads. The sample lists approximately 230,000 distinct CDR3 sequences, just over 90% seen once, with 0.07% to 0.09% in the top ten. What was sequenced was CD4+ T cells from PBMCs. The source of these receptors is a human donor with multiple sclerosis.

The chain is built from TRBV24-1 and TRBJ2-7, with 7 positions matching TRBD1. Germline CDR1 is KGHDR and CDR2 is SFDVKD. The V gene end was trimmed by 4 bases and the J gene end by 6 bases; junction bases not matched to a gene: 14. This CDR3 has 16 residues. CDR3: CATSEPTGTSSGEQYF. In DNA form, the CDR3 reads TGTGCCACCAGTGAGCCGACAGGGACCAGCTCGGGCGAGCAGTACTTC.

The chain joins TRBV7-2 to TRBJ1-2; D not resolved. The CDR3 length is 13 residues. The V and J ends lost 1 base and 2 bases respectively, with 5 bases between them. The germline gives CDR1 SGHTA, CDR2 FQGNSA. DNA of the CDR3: TGTGCCAGCAGCTTAGTAAGGAACTATGGCTACACCTTC. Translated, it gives CASSLVRNYGYTF.

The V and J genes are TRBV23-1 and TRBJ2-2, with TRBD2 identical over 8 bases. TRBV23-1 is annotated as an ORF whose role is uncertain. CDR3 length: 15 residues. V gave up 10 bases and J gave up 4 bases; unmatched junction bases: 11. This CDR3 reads CAITPKRGITGELFF. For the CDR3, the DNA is TGCGCCATCACCCCAAAGCGGGGGATCACCGGGGAGCTGTTTTTT.

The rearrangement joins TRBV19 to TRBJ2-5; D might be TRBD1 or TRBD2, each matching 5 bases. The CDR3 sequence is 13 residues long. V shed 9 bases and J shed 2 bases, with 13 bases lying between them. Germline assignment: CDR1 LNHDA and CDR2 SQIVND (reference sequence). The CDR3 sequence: CASRSGPQETQYF. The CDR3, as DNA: TGTGCCAGCCGTTCGGGGCCTCAAGAGACCCAGTACTTC.

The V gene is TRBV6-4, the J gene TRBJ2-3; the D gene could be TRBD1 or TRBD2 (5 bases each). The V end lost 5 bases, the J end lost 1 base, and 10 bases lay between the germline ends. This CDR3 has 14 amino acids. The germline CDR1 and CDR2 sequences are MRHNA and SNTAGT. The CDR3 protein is CASSRMGGTDTQYF. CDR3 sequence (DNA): TGTGCCAGCAGTCGTATGGGGGGCACAGATACGCAGTATTTT.

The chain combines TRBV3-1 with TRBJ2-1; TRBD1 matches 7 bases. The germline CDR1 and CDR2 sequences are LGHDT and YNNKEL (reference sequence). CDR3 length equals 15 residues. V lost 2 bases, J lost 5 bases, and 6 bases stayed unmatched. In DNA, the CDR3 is TGTGCCAGCAGCCAATCGACAGGGTCCCACAATGAGCAGTTCTTC. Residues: CASSQSTGSHNEQFF.

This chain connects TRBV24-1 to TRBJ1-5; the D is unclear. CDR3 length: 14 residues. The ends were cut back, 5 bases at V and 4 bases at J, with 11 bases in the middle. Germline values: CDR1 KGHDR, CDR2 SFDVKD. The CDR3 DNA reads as TGTGCCACCAGTGTAGGAGATGCTAATCAGCCCCAGCATTTT. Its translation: CATSVGDANQPQHF.